This paragraph covers one T cell receptor beta chain sequence. The data belong to a study of PD-1 blockade in classical Hodgkin lymphoma. Patients all relapsed after autologous stem cell transplantation, and there was variation in brentuximab vedotin exposure. Generated by immunoSEQ multiplex PCR, the TCRdb table keeps only in-frame clones and is missing some. The sample records 20,000 to 25,000 clones, about 65% being singletons. The clonotype originates from a human donor with classical Hodgkin lymphoma. Source: peripheral blood mononuclear cells (PBMCs), taken at baseline.

CDR3 residues: CASSVTAGGGRTGELFF. In nucleotides, the CDR3 is TGTGCCAGCAGCGTAACGGCCGGGGGGGGCCGTACCGGGGAGCTGTTTTTT. The V gene is TRBV9, the J gene TRBJ2-2, with TRBD2 matching 8 bases. Trimming at V came to 1 base and at J to 5 bases, leaving 10 bases not matched to a gene. Germline V lookup: CDR1 SGDLS, CDR2 YYNGEE. The CDR3 consists of 17 residues.